The clone carrying this T cell receptor (beta chain) was counted a single time. Its antigen is unidentified. The germline V gene encodes CDR1 SNHLY and CDR2 FYNNEI. The CDR3 runs 14 residues. Germline trimming cut 7 bases from V and 4 bases from J; bases unmatched to any gene: 8. It was with 60 Vbeta and 13 Jbeta primers that the PCR ran. Sequenced by immunoSEQ multiplex PCR; TCRdb stores in-frame clones only, minus some. This sample has under 200,000 clones, with about four fifths found just once. The data are from a study of cytomegalovirus exposure and HLA in healthy donors. Looking at the study overall: T cells numbering around 180 million yielded approximately 100 million unique TCR beta sequences in an earlier analysis. Findings of the study overall: There were reportedly fewer N-insertions in an Asian-associated ancestry cluster than the roughly 700-donor mean, in a later analysis. Donors were assumed by presence/absence analyses to have roughly uniform sequencing depth.

This sequence was found in a male donor in good health and CMV-seronegative. The sequencing input was PBMCs. The J gene is TRBJ1-1, the V gene TRBV2, with 8 bases fitting TRBD1. Here the CDR3 reads CASNGQGRGTEAFF. The CDR3 bases are TGTGCCAGCAACGGACAGGGAAGGGGCACTGAAGCTTTCTTT.